This T cell receptor beta chain originates from a study of early T cells in non-severe SARS-CoV-2 infection. About the study: The study sequenced bulk RNA from unsorted whole blood, with chains unpaired.

The CDR3 covers 15 residues. From germline, CDR1 is DFQATT and CDR2 SNEGSKA (reference sequence). The V and J ends lost 7 bases and 0 bases, in that order; junction bases with no gene match: 11. Researchers attached unique molecular identifiers to individual cDNA molecules. One entry per CDR3 protein results from TCRdb running MiXCR on the 5' RACE reads. The top ten clones hold about 4.7% of a sample with about 44,000 distinct CDR3 sequences, about 25% of them seen once. This clonotype was seen at least ten times. Material: whole blood, obtained at baseline. This clonotype originated in an adult who was a healthcare worker with PCR-confirmed SARS-CoV-2 infection or an uninfected control (not recorded which). The chain combines TRBV20-1 with TRBJ2-5; 7 bases line up with TRBD1. The CDR3 DNA reads as TGCAGTGTTACCCAAGAGGGGGCGGACCAAGAGACCCAGTACTTC. It codes for CSVTQEGADQETQYF.